This TCR beta chain is drawn from a study of T-cell memory formation after mild COVID-19. The study's findings and limits: Among contracting clones, CD4+ were mainly CM/EM and CD8+ enriched in EMRA. Detection of some responders pre-infection suggested pre-existing cross-reactive memory T cells participated. A second wave expanding day 15 to 37 was CD4+-biased; contracting clones were balanced.

Trimming took off 0 bases at V and 2 bases at J, with 11 bases between the two ends. The CDR3 has 15 residues. Germline V gene sequence: CDR1 LGHNA, CDR2 YNFKEQ. MiXCR, run by TCRdb on the 5' RACE reads, gives a single entry per CDR3 protein. Of roughly 610,000 distinct CDR3 sequences listed, around 16% were seen once; the top ten hold less than 10%. Note on this clonotype: Its matching antigen is unknown.

The clonotype comes from an adult woman who had mild COVID-19 (a few samples of this study predate the infection). Cell type and time point are not known. J is TRBJ2-7 and V is TRBV4-2; D perhaps matches TRBD1 (5 bases). The specimen was PBMCs or a T cell subset sorted from them (not recorded which). CDR3 sequence (DNA): TGTGCCAGCAGCCAAGACAGGGTTCTCACCTACGAGCAGTACTTC. Its translation: CASSQDRVLTYEQYF.